A selection of T cell receptor beta chains follows, all from one sample in a study of PD-L1 blockade in urothelial cancer. Data came from immunoSEQ multiplex PCR; TCRdb stores just in-frame clones and leaves some out. The sample lists about 36,000 clones; about a third were seen once. The sample in question was tumor tissue, obtained before atezolizumab (anti-PD-L1) treatment. These TCRs come from a man aged 55 to 70 with urothelial cancer. CDR3s include the opening cysteine and the closing phenylalanine or tryptophan. The order of the fields is clone size, D gene, J gene, V gene, CDR3 protein, CDR3 DNA. The D gene is left open where the match is weak. Size is stated for part of the rows, as once, few or many counts, or as a class when the clone is expanded.

- | - | TRBJ2-5 | TRBV28 | CASSLMGKETQYF | TGTGCCAGCAGTTTGATGGGGAAAGAGACCCAGTACTTC
- | - | TRBJ2-5 | TRBV29-1 | CSVGRGGETQYF | TGCAGCGTTGGCAGGGGCGGGGAGACCCAGTACTTC
- | TRBD2 | TRBJ2-5 | TRBV5-1 | CASSMTSGGALGTQYF | TGCGCCAGCAGCATGACTAGCGGGGGGGCCTTGGGGACCCAGTACTTC
- | - | TRBJ2-6 | TRBV18 | CASSPSQGAGANVLTF | TGTGCCAGCTCACCATCACAGGGTGCTGGGGCCAACGTCCTGACTTTC
few | - | TRBJ1-2 | TRBV6-8 | CASSYGGRNYGYTF | TGTGCCAGCAGTTACGGGGGGCGGAACTATGGCTACACCTTC
- | - | TRBJ1-1 | TRBV18 | CASSPTENTEAFF | TGTGCCAGCTCACCAACAGAGAACACTGAAGCTTTCTTT
- | - | TRBJ2-1 | TRBV28 | CASSSSQGNYNEQFF | TGTGCCAGCAGTTCGTCGCAGGGCAACTACAATGAGCAGTTCTTC
few | - | TRBJ1-2 | TRBV10-2 | CASSESPGTGYTF | TGCGCCAGCAGTGAGTCCCCAGGGACGGGCTACACCTTC
- | - | TRBJ1-5 | TRBV5-1 | CASSLGPMGNQPQHF | TGCGCCAGCAGCTTGGGCCCCATGGGGAATCAGCCCCAGCATTTT
once | - | TRBJ2-2 | TRBV6-4 | CASRDRGELFF | TGTGCCAGCAGGGACAGAGGGGAGCTGTTTTTT
few | - | TRBJ1-4 | TRBV18 | CASSLQENEKLFF | TGTGCCAGCTCACTCCAAGAAAATGAAAAACTGTTTTTT
- | - | TRBJ2-1 | TRBV9 | CASSVEVISSYNEQFF | TGTGCCAGCAGCGTAGAGGTGATTAGCTCCTACAATGAGCAGTTCTTC
- | TRBD2 | TRBJ2-1 | TRBV14 | CASSRLAGARGNEQFF | TGTGCCAGCAGCCGACTAGCGGGAGCCCGGGGCAATGAGCAGTTCTTC
few | - | TRBJ1-3 | TRBV1 | CASSPDGAGGNTIYF | TGCGCCAGCAGCCCGGACGGGGCTGGTGGAAACACCATATATTTT
- | TRBD2 | TRBJ2-2 | TRBV28 | CASSTSGRAAGELFF | TGTGCCAGCAGTACTAGCGGGAGGGCGGCCGGGGAGCTGTTTTTT
- | - | TRBJ1-3 | TRBV19 | CASSIIGRAGNTIYF | TGTGCCAGTAGTATAATCGGTCGGGCTGGAAACACCATATATTTT
- | - | TRBJ2-5 | TRBV25-1 | CASSDFSTAQETQYF | TGTGCCAGCAGCGACTTCTCGACAGCCCAAGAGACCCAGTACTTC
- | - | TRBJ1-5 | TRBV10-3 | CAISEVSNQPQHF | TGTGCCATCAGTGAGGTGTCGAATCAGCCCCAGCATTTT
few | - | TRBJ2-3 | TRBV15 | CATSRALTTSTDTQYF | TGTGCCACCAGCAGAGCTCTCACGACTAGCACAGATACGCAGTATTTT
- | TRBD2 | TRBJ2-1 | TRBV6-8 | CATGGAGVSNEQFF | TGTGCCACCGGGGGGGCGGGAGTTTCCAATGAGCAGTTCTTC
few | - | TRBJ1-3 | TRBV19 | CASSIDGNTIYF | TGTGCCAGTAGTATAGACGGAAACACCATATATTTT
- | - | TRBJ1-2 | TRBV19 | CASSKDDLGGYTF | TGTGCCAGTAGTAAAGACGACCTTGGTGGCTACACCTTC
- | - | TRBJ2-6 | TRBV6-8 | CASSYSILGSGANVLTF | TGTGCCAGCAGTTACTCAATTCTGGGTTCTGGGGCCAACGTCCTGACTTTC
- | - | TRBJ1-1 | TRBV25-1 | CASSESWQRAFF | TGTGCCAGCAGTGAATCTTGGCAGCGAGCTTTCTTT
few | - | TRBJ1-2 | TRBV6-4 | CAIKGRGSYGYTF | TGTGCCATCAAGGGTAGAGGTTCCTATGGCTACACCTTC
- | - | TRBJ1-1 | TRBV18 | CASSPPGAGNTEAFF | TGTGCCAGCTCACCTCCAGGGGCTGGGAACACTGAAGCTTTCTTT
- | - | TRBJ2-5 | TRBV19 | CASSMRLSLGETQYF | TGTGCCAGTAGTATGCGCCTTTCATTAGGAGAGACCCAGTACTTC
few | - | TRBJ2-3 | TRBV6-8 | CASSERRGLTDTQYF | TGTGCCAGCAGTGAGCGCCGGGGCCTCACAGATACGCAGTATTTT
many | TRBD2 | TRBJ2-3 | TRBV11-3 | CASSLVSGRTTDTQYF | TGTGCCAGCAGCTTAGTGAGCGGGAGGACCACAGATACGCAGTATTTT
- | - | TRBJ2-6 | TRBV19 | CASGVRQGGGANVLTF | TGTGCCAGTGGCGTGCGGCAGGGAGGAGGGGCCAACGTCCTGACTTTC
few | - | TRBJ2-7 | TRBV11-3 | CASSFVRVESYEQYF | TGTGCCAGCAGCTTTGTCAGGGTGGAATCCTACGAGCAGTACTTC
many | - | TRBJ1-1 | TRBV1 | CASSQEPGNTEAFF | TGCGCCAGCAGCCAAGAACCGGGGAACACTGAAGCTTTCTTT
few | TRBD2 | TRBJ2-7 | TRBV18 | CASSPLGLATSYEQYF | TGTGCCAGCTCACCATTAGGACTAGCGACCTCCTACGAGCAGTACTTC
- | - | TRBJ2-7 | TRBV5-1 | CASSPGLHPAGEQYF | TGCGCCAGCAGCCCGGGACTCCACCCCGCGGGGGAGCAGTACTTC
- | TRBD1 | TRBJ2-7 | TRBV28 | CASLRDRVSYEQYF | TGTGCCAGCCTCCGGGACAGAGTTTCCTACGAGCAGTACTTC
- | TRBD1 | TRBJ2-6 | TRBV15 | CATSRLTGEGANVLTF | TGTGCCACCAGCAGACTTACAGGGGAAGGGGCCAACGTCCTGACTTTC
- | TRBD1 | TRBJ2-6 | TRBV18 | CASSLDRISGANVLTF | TGTGCCAGCTCACTGGACAGGATCTCTGGGGCCAACGTCCTGACTTTC
- | - | TRBJ1-4 | TRBV2 | CASSNRGEKLFF | TGTGCCAGCAGTAACCGGGGTGAAAAACTGTTTTTT
few | - | TRBJ1-1 | TRBV6-8 | CASSYSRTPNTEAFF | TGTGCCAGCAGTTACTCCCGGACTCCAAACACTGAAGCTTTCTTT
many | - | TRBJ2-1 | TRBV9 | CASMLEGGSHEQFF | TGTGCCAGCATGTTGGAAGGGGGTTCCCATGAGCAGTTCTTC